These 17 T cell receptor beta chains were all obtained from the same sample, sequenced in a study of blood T cells in healthy people across ages. A second PCR of roughly 7 to 11 cycles used a sample-barcoded 5' primer and a J-beta primer mix. TCRdb redid the calling of the 5' RACE reads with MiXCR, one entry per CDR3 protein. The sample lists about 600,000 distinct CDR3 sequences, roughly 43% occurring once. The sample consisted of blood. The receptor source for this set is a man older than 75 in good health.

This sequence joins TRBV5-1 and TRBJ2-7; D is unresolved. Trimming left V 0 bases short and J 0 bases short, with 13 bases between. There are 16 residues in the CDR3. Germline lookup yields CDR1 SGHRS and CDR2 YFSETQ. CDR3 amino acids: CASSLAPGAVSYEQYF. As DNA, the CDR3 is TGCGCCAGCAGCTTGGCGCCCGGAGCCGTCTCCTACGAGCAGTACTTC.

The chain employs TRBV12-3 or TRBV12-4 and TRBJ2-1; D call uncertain. The length of the CDR3 is 14 residues. The V end was cut by 5 bases, the J end by 4 bases, with 12 bases between. In DNA, the CDR3 is TGTGCCAGCAGTCCACGAGCGACTTACAATGAGCAGTTCTTC. Protein product: CASSPRATYNEQFF.

The rearrangement joins TRBV6-2 or TRBV6-3 to TRBJ2-7; 9 bases are shared with TRBD2. The germline CDR1 and CDR2 sequences are MNHEY and SVGEGT. This CDR3 is built from 14 residues. The trim removed 2 bases at V and 2 bases at J, leaving 1 base unmatched. CDR3 nucleotides: TGTGCCAGCAGTTACCTAGCGGGGCCCTACGAGCAGTACTTC. This sequence encodes CASSYLAGPYEQYF.

This clonotype was counted between two and nine times. CDR3 coding DNA: TGTGCCAGCAGCGCCGGGACTAGCGGGAGAGGGGAGCAGTTCTTC. This gives the protein CASSAGTSGRGEQFF. The chain uses TRBV9 and TRBJ2-1; 14 bases align to TRBD2. This CDR3 region has 15 residues. Germline trimming cut 3 bases from V and 10 bases from J; bases unmatched to any gene: 6. The germline V gene has CDR1 SGDLS and CDR2 YYNGEE. The complete variable domain, with remaining parts taken from reference TRBV9 and TRBJ2-1, reads DSGVTQTPKHLITATGQRVTLRCSPRSGDLSVYWYQQSLDQGLQFLIQYYNGEERAKGNILERFSAQQFPDLHSELNLSSLELGDSALYFCASSAGTSGRGEQFFGPGTRLTVL.

The chain combines TRBV10-3 with TRBJ2-1; the D gene is possibly TRBD2 (5 bases). Between the trimmed V and J ends, which lost 4 bases and 7 bases, there was a span of 8 bases. The CDR3 has 12 amino acids. Germline V lookup: CDR1 ENHRY, CDR2 SYGVKD. CDR3 sequence reads: CAISVGENEQFF. The CDR3 nucleotides read TGTGCCATCAGTGTCGGGGAGAATGAGCAGTTCTTC.

The V call is TRBV5-1, the J call TRBJ2-3, with D perhaps matching TRBD1 (5 bases). The ends were cut back, 5 bases at V and 7 bases at J, with 20 bases in the middle. This CDR3 has 15 residues. CDR1 is SGHRS and CDR2 is YFSETQ in the germline V gene. The CDR3 sequence is CASRPTGASTNTQYF. CDR3 nucleotide sequence: TGCGCCAGCAGGCCTACAGGCGCTAGTACGAATACGCAGTATTTT.

The rearrangement joins TRBV20-1 to TRBJ2-4; no clear D. The J call may be incorrect, as the DNA end agrees better with TRBJ2-5. The CDR3 is made up of 15 amino acids. Germline V CDR1 and CDR2: DFQATT, SNEGSKA (reference sequence). The CDR3 loop reads CSATLSGVSHETQYF. The CDR3 DNA sequence: TGCAGTGCTACCCTCTCCGGTGTAAGCCATGAGACCCAGTACTTC.

This clonotype was seen more than once but under ten times. The V and J genes are TRBV4-1 and TRBJ1-4; possibly TRBD1 for D (5 bases). Germline loops: CDR1 MGHRA, CDR2 YSYEKL. With 2 bases removed from V and 3 bases from J, the gap between germline ends came to 16 bases. The CDR3 is 17 residues long. The CDR3 here is CASSQTLLQGANEKLFF. CDR3 DNA: TGCGCCAGCAGCCAAACGCTTCTTCAGGGAGCTAATGAAAAACTGTTTTTT.

The genes are TRBV29-1 and TRBJ2-1, with D perhaps matching TRBD1 (6 bases). CDR1 and CDR2 from the germline V gene are SQVTM and ANQGSEA. CDR3 length: 11 residues. The CDR3 sequence is CSADRYNEQFF. The DNA of the CDR3 is TGCAGTGCGGACAGATACAATGAGCAGTTCTTC.

The chain couples TRBV2 to TRBJ2-3, with 8 positions matching TRBD1. This CDR3 is 14 amino acids long. Unmatched junction bases numbered 6, after V lost 6 bases and J lost 4 bases. CDR1 and CDR2 (germline): SNHLY, FYNNEI. CDR3 DNA: TGTGCCAGCAGCCCACAGGGGGGCCCAGATACGCAGTATTTT. This encodes CASSPQGGPDTQYF.

The chain recombines TRBV30 with TRBJ2-3; 9 bases are a match to TRBD2. This CDR3 region has 15 residues. V was pared by 6 bases and J by 6 bases, with 13 bases of the junction left unmatched. CDR1 and CDR2 (germline): GTSNPN, SVGIG (reference sequence). CDR3 protein: CACPETSGPGDTQYF. DNA of the CDR3: TGTGCCTGCCCCGAGACTAGCGGACCAGGGGATACGCAGTATTTT.

V usage is TRBV20-1 and J usage is TRBJ2-7, with 7 bases fitting TRBD2. The CDR3 is 14 residues long. The ends lost 6 bases at V and 2 bases at J; junction bases unmatched: 10. Germline assignment: CDR1 DFQATT and CDR2 SNEGSKA (reference sequence). CDR3 loop: CSALTGTTTYEQYF. The CDR3 DNA reads as TGCAGTGCACTGACCGGGACTACAACCTACGAGCAGTACTTC.

This rearrangement joins TRBV7-9 to TRBJ2-5, with 8 bases matching TRBD2. Germline values: CDR1 SEHNR, CDR2 FQNEAQ (reference sequence). The CDR3 covers 15 residues. Trimming at V came to 5 bases and at J to 5 bases, leaving 10 bases not matched to a gene. The CDR3 DNA follows: TGTGCCAGCAGCAAAACCGGGACTAGGGCGGAGACCCAGTACTTC. Encoded protein: CASSKTGTRAETQYF.

This clonotype was counted a few times. This chain links TRBV7-2 with TRBJ2-3; TRBD2 might be the D (5 bases). The CDR3 is 15 amino acids. Germline V lookup: CDR1 SGHTA, CDR2 FQGNSA. V was shortened by 5 bases and J by 0 bases, with 12 bases between the two germline ends. In DNA form, the CDR3 reads TGTGCCAGCAGCCAGGACTTACCTAGCACAGATACGCAGTATTTT. This codes for CASSQDLPSTDTQYF.

The rearrangement joins TRBV20-1 to TRBJ1-5; D uncertain. The CDR3 covers 11 residues. Trimming removed 4 bases at V and 2 bases at J, with 3 bases between. Germline assignment: CDR1 DFQATT and CDR2 SNEGSKA (reference sequence). CDR3 coding DNA: TGCAGTGCTAAGGGCAATCAGCCCCAGCATTTT. Translating it yields CSAKGNQPQHF.

The rearrangement joins TRBV20-1 to TRBJ2-5; D uncertain. With 6 bases removed from V and 2 bases from J, the gap between germline ends came to 13 bases. The CDR3 is made up of 13 amino acids. Germline V gene data show CDR1 as DFQATT and CDR2 as SNEGSKA (reference sequence). The CDR3 is CSAAVGIQETQYF. The CDR3 DNA reads as TGCAGTGCCGCAGTAGGTATACAAGAGACCCAGTACTTC.

The sample holds a few counts of this clonotype. The chain employs TRBV7-9 and TRBJ1-2; no clear D gene. CDR3 size: 13 residues. V lost 3 bases and J 3 bases, leaving 8 bases between the germline ends. Germline CDR1 SEHNR, CDR2 FQNEAQ (reference sequence). Here the CDR3 DNA reads TGTGCCAGCAGCTTGGCAGGATACTATGGCTACACCTTC. Protein product: CASSLAGYYGYTF.